Listed here is a single TCR beta chain. This sample stems from a study of technical replicates of blood from several donors. TCRdb's copy holds only in-frame clones and misses some; the assay was immunoSEQ multiplex PCR. The repertoire includes fewer than 85,000 clones, roughly 94% of them detected once, and roughly 0.25% sits in the top ten. CDR3 length: 13 amino acids. With V trimmed by 2 bases and J by 8 bases, 2 bases remained unmatched. Germline V gene sequence: CDR1 KGHSH, CDR2 LQKENI. The J gene is TRBJ2-3, the V gene TRBV18; 9 nucleotides align to TRBD1. This clonotype was sampled from a human donor in good health. The sample consisted of T cells isolated from PBMCs. The CDR3 region is CASSPETGGTQYF. CDR3 sequence (DNA): TGTGCCAGCTCACCAGAGACAGGGGGTACGCAGTATTTT. The variable domain in full, completed from reference TRBV18 and TRBJ2-3, reads NAGVMQNPRHLVRRRGQEARLRCSPMKGHSHVYWYRQLPEEGLKFMVYLQKENIIDESGMPKERFSAEFPKEGPSILRIQQVVRGDSAAYFCASSPETGGTQYFGPGTRLTVL.